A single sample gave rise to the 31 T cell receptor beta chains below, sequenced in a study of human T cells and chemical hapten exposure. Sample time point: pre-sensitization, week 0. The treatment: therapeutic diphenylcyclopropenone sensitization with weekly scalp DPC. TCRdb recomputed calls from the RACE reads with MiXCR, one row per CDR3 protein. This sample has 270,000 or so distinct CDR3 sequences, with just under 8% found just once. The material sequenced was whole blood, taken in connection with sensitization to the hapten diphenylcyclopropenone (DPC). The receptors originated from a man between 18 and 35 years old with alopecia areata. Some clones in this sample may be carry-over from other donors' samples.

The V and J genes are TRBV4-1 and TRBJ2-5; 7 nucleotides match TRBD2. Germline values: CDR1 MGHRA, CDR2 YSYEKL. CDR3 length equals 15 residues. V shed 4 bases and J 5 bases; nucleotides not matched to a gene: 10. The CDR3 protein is CASSLPTSRGETQYF. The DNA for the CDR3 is TGCGCCAGCAGCCTGCCGACTAGCCGGGGGGAGACCCAGTACTTC.

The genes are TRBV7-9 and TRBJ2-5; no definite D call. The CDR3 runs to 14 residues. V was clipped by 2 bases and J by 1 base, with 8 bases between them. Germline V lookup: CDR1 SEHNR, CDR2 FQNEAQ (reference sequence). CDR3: CASSLSSFQETQYF. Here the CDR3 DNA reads TGTGCCAGCAGCTTATCCTCCTTCCAAGAGACCCAGTACTTC.

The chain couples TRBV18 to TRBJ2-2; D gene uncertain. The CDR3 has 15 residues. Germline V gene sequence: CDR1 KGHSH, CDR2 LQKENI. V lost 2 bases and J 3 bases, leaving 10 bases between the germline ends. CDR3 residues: CASSPVEHYTGELFF. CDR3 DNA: TGTGCCAGCTCACCAGTTGAGCACTACACCGGGGAGCTGTTTTTT.

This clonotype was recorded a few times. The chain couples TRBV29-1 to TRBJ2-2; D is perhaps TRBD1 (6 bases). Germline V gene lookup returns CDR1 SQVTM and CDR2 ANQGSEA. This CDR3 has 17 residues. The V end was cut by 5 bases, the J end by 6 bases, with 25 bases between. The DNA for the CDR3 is TGCAGCGTTTCTGGGAGCTTTGGGGGCAGTAATCCCGGGGAGCTGTTTTTT. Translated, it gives CSVSGSFGGSNPGELFF.

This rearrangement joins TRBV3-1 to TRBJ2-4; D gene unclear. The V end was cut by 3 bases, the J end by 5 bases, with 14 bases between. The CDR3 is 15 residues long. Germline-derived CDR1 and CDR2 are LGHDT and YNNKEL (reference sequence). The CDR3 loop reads CASSHGGGGENIQYF. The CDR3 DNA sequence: TGTGCCAGCAGCCATGGCGGCGGCGGTGAAAACATTCAGTACTTC.

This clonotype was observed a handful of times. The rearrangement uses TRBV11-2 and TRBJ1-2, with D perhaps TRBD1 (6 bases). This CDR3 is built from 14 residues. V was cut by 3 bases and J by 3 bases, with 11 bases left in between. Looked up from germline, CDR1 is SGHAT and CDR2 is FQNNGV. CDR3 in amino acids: CASSFGTKDYGYTF. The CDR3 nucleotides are TGTGCCAGCAGCTTTGGGACAAAGGACTATGGCTACACCTTC.

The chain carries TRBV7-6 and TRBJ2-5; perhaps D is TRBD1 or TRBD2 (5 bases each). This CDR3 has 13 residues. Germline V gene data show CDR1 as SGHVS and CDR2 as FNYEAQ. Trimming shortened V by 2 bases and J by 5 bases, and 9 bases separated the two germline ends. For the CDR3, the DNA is TGTGCCAGCAGCTTAATCAGGGACGAGACCCAGTACTTC. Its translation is CASSLIRDETQYF.

This CDR3 is CASSSNRAGELFF. In DNA form, the CDR3 reads TGTGCCAGCAGCTCAAACAGGGCCGGGGAGCTGTTTTTT. V gene TRBV7-2 combines with J gene TRBJ2-2, with D possibly matching TRBD1 (6 bases). CDR1 is SGHTA and CDR2 is FQGNSA in the germline V gene. The CDR3 is made up of 13 amino acids. The V end was cut by 4 bases, the J end by 6 bases, with 9 bases between.

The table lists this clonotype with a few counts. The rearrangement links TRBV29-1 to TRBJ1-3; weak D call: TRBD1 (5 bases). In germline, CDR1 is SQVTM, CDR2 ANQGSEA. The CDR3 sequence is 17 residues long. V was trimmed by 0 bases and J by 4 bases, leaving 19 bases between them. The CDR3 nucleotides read TGCAGCGTTGAAGATCGGAATTGGCAGGGAGGAGGAAACACCATATATTTT. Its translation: CSVEDRNWQGGGNTIYF.

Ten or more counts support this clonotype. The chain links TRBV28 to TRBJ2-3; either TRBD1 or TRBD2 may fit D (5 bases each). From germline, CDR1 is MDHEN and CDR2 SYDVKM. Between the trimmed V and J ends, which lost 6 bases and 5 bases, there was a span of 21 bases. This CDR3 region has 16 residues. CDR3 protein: CASSPFTGAVRDTQYF. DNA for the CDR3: TGTGCCAGCAGCCCCTTTACCGGGGCCGTGCGAGATACGCAGTATTTT.

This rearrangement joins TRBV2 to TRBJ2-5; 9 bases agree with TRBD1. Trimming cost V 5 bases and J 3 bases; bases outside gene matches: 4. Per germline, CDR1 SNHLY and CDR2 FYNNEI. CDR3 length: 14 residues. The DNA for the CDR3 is TGTGCCAGCAGTACTTGGACAGGGGAAGAGACCCAGTACTTC. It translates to CASSTWTGEETQYF.

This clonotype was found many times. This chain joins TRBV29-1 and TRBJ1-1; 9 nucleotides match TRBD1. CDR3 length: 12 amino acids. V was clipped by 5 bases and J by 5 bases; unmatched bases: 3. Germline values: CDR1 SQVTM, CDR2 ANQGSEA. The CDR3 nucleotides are TGCAGCGTTAGGGACAGGGAGACTGAAGCTTTCTTT. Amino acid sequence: CSVRDRETEAFF.

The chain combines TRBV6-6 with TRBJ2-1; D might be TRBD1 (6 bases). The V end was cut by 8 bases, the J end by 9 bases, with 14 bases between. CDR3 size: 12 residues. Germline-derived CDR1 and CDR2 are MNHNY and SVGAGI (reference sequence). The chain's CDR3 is CASGPRDTEQFF. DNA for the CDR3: TGTGCCAGCGGCCCCAGGGACACTGAGCAGTTCTTC.

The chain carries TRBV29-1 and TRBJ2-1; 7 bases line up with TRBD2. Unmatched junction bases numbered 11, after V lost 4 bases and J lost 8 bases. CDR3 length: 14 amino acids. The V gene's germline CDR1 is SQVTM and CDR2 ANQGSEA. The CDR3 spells CSVGLRLALDEQFF. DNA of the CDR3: TGCAGCGTTGGTCTGCGACTAGCTTTGGATGAGCAGTTCTTC.

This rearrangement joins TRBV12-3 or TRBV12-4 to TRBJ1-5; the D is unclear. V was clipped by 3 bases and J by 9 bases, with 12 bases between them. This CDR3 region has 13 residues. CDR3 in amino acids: CASSFWSIGPQHF. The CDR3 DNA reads TGTGCCAGCAGTTTTTGGTCCATAGGGCCCCAGCATTTT.

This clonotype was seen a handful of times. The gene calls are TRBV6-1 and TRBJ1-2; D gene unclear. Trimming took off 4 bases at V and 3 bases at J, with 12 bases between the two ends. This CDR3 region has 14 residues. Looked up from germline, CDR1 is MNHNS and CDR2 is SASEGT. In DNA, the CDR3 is TGTGCCAGCAGTGCGAGGCAGGACCACTATGGCTACACCTTC. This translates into CASSARQDHYGYTF.

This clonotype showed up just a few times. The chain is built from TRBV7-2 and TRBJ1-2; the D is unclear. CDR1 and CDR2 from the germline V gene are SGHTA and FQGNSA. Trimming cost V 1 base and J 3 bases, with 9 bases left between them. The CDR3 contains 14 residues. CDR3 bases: TGTGCCAGCAGCTTAGTAGTGGGCGACTATGGCTACACCTTC. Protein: CASSLVVGDYGYTF. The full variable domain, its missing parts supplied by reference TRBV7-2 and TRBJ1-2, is GAGVSQSPSNKVTEKGKDVELRCDPISGHTALYWYRQSLGQGLEFLIYFQGNSAPDKSGLPSDRFSAERTGGSVSTLTIQRTQQEDSAVYLCASSLVVGDYGYTFGSGTRLTVV.

The CDR3 reads CASSFHGNTGELFF. CDR3 sequence (DNA): TGTGCCAGCAGTTTTCATGGGAACACCGGGGAGCTGTTTTTT. The rearrangement uses TRBV12-3 or TRBV12-4 and TRBJ2-2; D gene uncertain. The CDR3 covers 14 residues. Between the trimmed V and J ends, which lost 3 bases and 1 base, there was a span of 6 bases.

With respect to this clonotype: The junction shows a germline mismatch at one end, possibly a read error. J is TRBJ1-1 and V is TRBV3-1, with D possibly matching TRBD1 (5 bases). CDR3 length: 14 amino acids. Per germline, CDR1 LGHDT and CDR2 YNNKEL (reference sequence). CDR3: CASSQDYGTTEAFF. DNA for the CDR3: TGTGCCAGCAGCCAAGATTACGGGACGACTGAGGCTTTCTTT.

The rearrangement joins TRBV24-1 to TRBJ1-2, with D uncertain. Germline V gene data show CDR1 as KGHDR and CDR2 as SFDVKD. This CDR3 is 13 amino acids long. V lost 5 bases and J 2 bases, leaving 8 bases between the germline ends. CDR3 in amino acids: CATSADTNYGYTF. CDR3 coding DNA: TGTGCCACCAGTGCCGACACCAACTATGGCTACACCTTC.

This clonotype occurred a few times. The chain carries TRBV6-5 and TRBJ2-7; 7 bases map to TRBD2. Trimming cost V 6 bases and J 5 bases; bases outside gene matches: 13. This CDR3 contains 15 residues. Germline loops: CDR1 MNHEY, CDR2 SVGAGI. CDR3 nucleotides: TGTGCCAGCAGGATACCCCGGGGGGATGTGGACGAGCAGTACTTC. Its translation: CASRIPRGDVDEQYF.

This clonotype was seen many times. This CDR3 reads CASRDTDRGSSEKLFF. Written as DNA, the CDR3 is TGTGCCAGCAGGGATACGGACAGGGGAAGTAGTGAAAAACTGTTTTTT. V and J are TRBV28 and TRBJ1-4; TRBD1 aligns across 9 bases. J gave up 7 bases and V 6 bases, and 12 bases lay outside the gene matches. Looked up from germline, CDR1 is MDHEN and CDR2 is SYDVKM. This CDR3 region has 16 residues.

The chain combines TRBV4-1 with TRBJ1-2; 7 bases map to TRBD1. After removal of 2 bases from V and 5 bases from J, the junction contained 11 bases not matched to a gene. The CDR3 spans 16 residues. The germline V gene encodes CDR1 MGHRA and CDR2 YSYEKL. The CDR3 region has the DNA TGCGCCAGCAGCCAACGACGGACAGGCAGCACTTATGGCTACACCTTC. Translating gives CASSQRRTGSTYGYTF.

CDR3 sequence reads: CASTLLRDSYEQYV. CDR3 in DNA: TGTGCCAGCACCCTACTCCGGGACTCCTACGAGCAGTACGTC. The chain recombines TRBV5-5 with TRBJ2-7; weak D call: TRBD2 (5 bases). Trimming took off 6 bases at V and 0 bases at J, with 13 bases between the two ends. Germline values: CDR1 SGHKS, CDR2 YYEKEE (reference sequence). There are 14 residues in the CDR3.

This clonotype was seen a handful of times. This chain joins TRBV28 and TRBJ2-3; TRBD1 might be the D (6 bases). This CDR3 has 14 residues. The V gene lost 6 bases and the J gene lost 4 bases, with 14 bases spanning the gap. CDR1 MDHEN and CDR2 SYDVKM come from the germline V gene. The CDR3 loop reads CASRPISGADTQYF. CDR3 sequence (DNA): TGTGCCAGCAGGCCGATTTCAGGGGCAGATACGCAGTATTTT.

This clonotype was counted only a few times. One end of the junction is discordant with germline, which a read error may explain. In DNA, the CDR3 is TGTGCCAGTAGTCCTTCTTCTAGCGGGGGAGGAGATTACAATGAGCATTTCTTC. As protein: CASSPSSSGGGDYNEHFF. This chain uses TRBV19 with TRBJ2-1; 10 bases are a match to TRBD2. CDR3 size: 18 residues. Germline CDR1 and CDR2: LNHDA and SQIVND (reference sequence).

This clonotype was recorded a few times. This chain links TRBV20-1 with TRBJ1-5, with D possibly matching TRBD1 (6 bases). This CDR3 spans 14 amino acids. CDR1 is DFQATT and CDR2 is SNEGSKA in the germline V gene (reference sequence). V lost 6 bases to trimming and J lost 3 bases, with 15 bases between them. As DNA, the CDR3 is TGCAGTGCCAAGATGGGGGCCTACAATCAGCCCCAGCATTTT. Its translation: CSAKMGAYNQPQHF.

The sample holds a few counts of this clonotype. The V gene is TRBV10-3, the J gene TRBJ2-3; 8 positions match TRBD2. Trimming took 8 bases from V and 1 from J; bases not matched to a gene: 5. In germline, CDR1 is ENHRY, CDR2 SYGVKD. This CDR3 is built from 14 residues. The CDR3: CAIRSGGRTDTQYF. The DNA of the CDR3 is TGTGCCATCCGAAGCGGGGGTCGCACAGATACGCAGTATTTT.

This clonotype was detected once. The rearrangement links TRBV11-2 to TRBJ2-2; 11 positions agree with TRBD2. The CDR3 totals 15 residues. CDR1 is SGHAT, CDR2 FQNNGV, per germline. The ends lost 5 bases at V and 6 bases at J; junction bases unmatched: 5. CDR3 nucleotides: TGTGCCAGCAGCCTGCTACTAGCGGGGGCCGGGGAGCTGTTTTTT. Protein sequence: CASSLLLAGAGELFF.

CDR3 bases: TGCAGTGCTACCGGACAGGGTTGGACCGGGGAGCTGTTTTTT. Amino acids: CSATGQGWTGELFF. This chain joins TRBV20-1 and TRBJ2-2; 8 positions agree with TRBD1. This CDR3 has 14 residues. After removal of 4 bases from V and 5 bases from J, the junction contained 6 bases not matched to a gene. Germline CDR1 is DFQATT and CDR2 is SNEGSKA (reference sequence).

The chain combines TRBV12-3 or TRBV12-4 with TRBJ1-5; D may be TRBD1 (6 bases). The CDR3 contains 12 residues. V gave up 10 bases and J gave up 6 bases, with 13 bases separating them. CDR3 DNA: TGTGCCACAGATGAGGGGGGTCAGCCCCAGCATTTT. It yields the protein CATDEGGQPQHF.